The 30 T cell receptor beta chains below come from one sample, sequenced in a study of shared clonotypes between healthy human individuals. Clones were read by immunoSEQ multiplex PCR, and TCRdb kept only the in-frame ones, dropping some. The sample consists of approximately 2,000,000 clones, around 93% of them appearing once. Naive CD8 isolation took CD45RO-negative cells positively selected for CCR7 and excluded terminally differentiated effector memory CD45RA+ cells. Sample: naive CD8+ T cells from PBMCs. The origin of the receptors is a man aged 18-30 years in good health. Some clones in this sample may be carry-over from other donors' samples.

The V gene is TRBV6-1, the J gene TRBJ1-5; D unresolved. V lost 3 bases and J lost 1, with 10 bases in between. The CDR3 runs 15 residues. CDR1 is MNHNS and CDR2 is SASEGT in the germline V gene. CDR3 DNA: TGTGCCAGCAGTGAGGCAGAGAAAAGCAATCAGCCCCAGCATTTT. Translation gives CASSEAEKSNQPQHF.

The chain recombines TRBV5-1 with TRBJ2-2; TRBD2 might be the D (6 bases). Per germline, CDR1 SGHRS and CDR2 YFSETQ. Trimming stripped 4 bases from V and 2 bases from J, with 18 bases between. The CDR3 loop spans 17 amino acids. CDR3 protein: CASSVFRGRINTGELFF. The CDR3 coding sequence is TGCGCCAGCAGCGTGTTTCGGGGGAGGATAAACACCGGGGAGCTGTTTTTT.

The table lists this clone with a count of one. V usage is TRBV27 and J usage is TRBJ2-5, with 9 bases fitting TRBD1. Germline CDR1 and CDR2: MNHEY and SMNVEV (reference sequence). V shed 3 bases, J shed 1 base, and the junction held 6 bases outside the gene matches. The CDR3 is made up of 16 amino acids. The CDR3 loop is CASSLGQGLLQETQYF. The DNA for the CDR3 is TGTGCCAGCAGTTTGGGACAGGGTTTGCTCCAAGAGACCCAGTACTTC.

The J gene is TRBJ1-1, the V gene TRBV19; D gene unclear. The CDR3 runs to 11 residues. Trimming took 0 bases from V and 7 from J, leaving 3 bases between them. In germline, CDR1 is LNHDA, CDR2 SQIVND (reference sequence). The CDR3 protein is CASSIEIEAFF. CDR3 nucleotides: TGTGCCAGTAGTATAGAAATTGAAGCTTTCTTT.

The chain couples TRBV7-9 to TRBJ2-1; 7 bases are shared with TRBD1. The length of the CDR3 is 17 residues. The germline CDR1 and CDR2 sequences are SEHNR and FQNEAQ (reference sequence). Germline trimming cut 2 bases from V and 0 bases from J; bases unmatched to any gene: 7. The CDR3: CASSLPSGQPSYNEQFF. Here the CDR3 DNA reads TGTGCCAGCAGCTTACCTTCGGGACAGCCCTCCTACAATGAGCAGTTCTTC.

The chain combines TRBV7-9 with TRBJ2-5; no clear D gene. The germline CDR1 and CDR2 sequences are SEHNR and FQNEAQ (reference sequence). Trimming pared 3 bases from V and 2 bases from J, leaving 13 bases between. CDR3 length: 15 residues. The CDR3, as DNA: TGTGCCAGCAGCTTTCGGAAGGGTACACAAGAGACCCAGTACTTC. Translating gives CASSFRKGTQETQYF.

The gene calls are TRBV9 and TRBJ2-7, with a tentative D call TRBD2 (5 bases). The CDR3 consists of 14 residues. Trimming cost V 4 bases and J 3 bases, with 14 bases left between them. The V gene's germline CDR1 is SGDLS and CDR2 YYNGEE. The CDR3 sequence: CASSQNTRVYEQYF. CDR3 in DNA: TGTGCCAGCAGCCAAAATACTAGAGTCTACGAGCAGTACTTC.

The CDR3 DNA reads as TGCAGCGCCGCGGGGGGGACTAACTATGGCTACACCTTC. Translated: CSAAGGTNYGYTF. The J gene is TRBJ1-2, the V gene TRBV29-1, with a tentative D call TRBD1 (5 bases). The CDR3 loop spans 13 amino acids. V shed 7 bases and J shed 0 bases, with 12 bases lying between them. CDR1 and CDR2 from the germline V gene are SQVTM and ANQGSEA.

This clone has only one observation. The rearrangement links TRBV28 to TRBJ2-5, with D tentatively TRBD2 (7 bases). With 3 bases removed from V and 4 bases from J, the gap between germline ends came to 12 bases. There are 14 residues in the CDR3. Germline values: CDR1 MDHEN, CDR2 SYDVKM. DNA of the CDR3: TGTGCCAGCAGTTTTTCGGGGGGCGCAGAGACCCAGTACTTC. Its translation: CASSFSGGAETQYF.

The genes are TRBV29-1 and TRBJ2-1; D remains ambiguous. With 7 bases removed from V and 8 bases from J, the gap between germline ends came to 15 bases. This CDR3 has 12 residues. CDR1 is SQVTM, CDR2 ANQGSEA, per germline. The CDR3 DNA reads TGCAGCGCCGTAGGGCCAAGCGATGAGCAGTTCTTC. It specifies CSAVGPSDEQFF.

This rearrangement joins TRBV7-2 to TRBJ1-2; D not resolved. V lost 3 bases, J lost 3 bases, and 11 bases lay in between. This CDR3 contains 14 residues. Germline assignment: CDR1 SGHTA and CDR2 FQGNSA. The CDR3 is CASSFRDEDYGYTF. The DNA of the CDR3 is TGTGCCAGCAGCTTCCGGGATGAGGACTATGGCTACACCTTC.

V is TRBV30 and J is TRBJ2-7; 8 bases agree with TRBD2. Germline V gene lookup returns CDR1 GTSNPN and CDR2 SVGIG (reference sequence). Trimming removed 8 bases from V and 2 bases from J; junction bases left unmatched: 14. The CDR3 spans 15 residues. The CDR3 sequence is CAVDPQGAGAYEQYF. The CDR3 DNA is TGTGCCGTAGACCCTCAGGGAGCGGGAGCCTACGAGCAGTACTTC.

CDR3 DNA sequence: TGTGCCAGCAGTCGAAGGACAGGGAACTATGGCTACACCTTC. Translating it yields CASSRRTGNYGYTF. The gene calls are TRBV28 and TRBJ1-2, with 8 bases aligning to TRBD1. Trimming removed 5 bases from V and 2 bases from J; junction bases left unmatched: 4. Germline-derived CDR1 and CDR2 are MDHEN and SYDVKM. The CDR3 contains 14 residues.

The chain links TRBV2 to TRBJ2-7, with D unresolved. CDR1 is SNHLY, CDR2 FYNNEI, per germline. V was cut by 9 bases and J by 3 bases, with 21 bases left in between. The CDR3 contains 15 residues. Written as DNA, the CDR3 is TGTGCCAGTCTCGCGGTCCCGCCTATAAACTACGAGCAGTACTTC. Translated: CASLAVPPINYEQYF. Supplemented by reference TRBV2 and TRBJ2-7, the full variable domain reads EPEVTQTPSHQVTQMGQEVILRCVPISNHLYFYWYRQILGQKVEFLVSFYNNEISEKSEIFDDQFSVERPDGSNFTLKIRSTKLEDSAMYFCASLAVPPINYEQYFGPGTRLTVT.

This sequence joins TRBV2 and TRBJ1-5; D gene uncertain. From germline, CDR1 is SNHLY and CDR2 FYNNEI. The CDR3 has 14 amino acids. V was shortened by 8 bases and J by 0 bases, with 11 bases between the two germline ends. In nucleotides, the CDR3 is TGTGCCAGCGACCAGATAGATAGCAATCAGCCCCAGCATTTT. It encodes CASDQIDSNQPQHF.

The chain couples TRBV19 to TRBJ2-3; a possible D gene is TRBD2 (5 bases). Germline-derived CDR1 and CDR2 are LNHDA and SQIVND (reference sequence). This CDR3 is 14 amino acids long. V lost 10 bases to trimming and J lost 5 bases, with 19 bases between them. In DNA form, the CDR3 reads TGTGCCACAGGCCTATTGGACGGAGGAGATACGCAGTATTTT. It is translated as CATGLLDGGDTQYF.

CDR3 nucleotide sequence: TGTGCCAGCAGCTCGAACGACTGGGACGGAGGCTGGGACTATGGCTACACCTTC. Translation gives CASSSNDWDGGWDYGYTF. The chain couples TRBV7-9 to TRBJ1-2, with D possibly matching TRBD1 (5 bases). CDR1 is SEHNR and CDR2 is FQNEAQ in the germline V gene (reference sequence). The CDR3 spans 18 residues. Trimming removed 4 bases from V and 3 bases from J, with 24 bases in between.

The V call is TRBV6-5, the J call TRBJ1-4; D remains unclear. The CDR3 is 15 residues long. V shed 2 bases and J shed 8 bases, with 15 bases lying between them. The germline gives CDR1 MNHEY, CDR2 SVGAGI. CDR3 DNA sequence: TGTGCCAGCAGTTACCACCGCACCGGAGGCGAAAAACTGTTTTTT. As protein: CASSYHRTGGEKLFF.

In the case of this clone: This specimen includes other DNA sequences encoding the same CDR3. The chain has TRBV7-9 and TRBJ2-5; TRBD1 matches 9 bases. J gave up 3 bases and V 2 bases, and 1 base lay outside the gene matches. The germline V gene has CDR1 SEHNR and CDR2 FQNEAQ (reference sequence). The CDR3 runs to 14 residues. In nucleotides, the CDR3 is TGTGCCAGCAGCTTAAGACAGGGGGAAGAGACCCAGTACTTC. Amino acid sequence: CASSLRQGEETQYF.

The chain links TRBV15 to TRBJ2-4, with D perhaps being TRBD1 or TRBD2 (5 bases each). V was clipped by 6 bases and J by 12 bases, with 15 bases between them. The CDR3 loop spans 12 amino acids. Germline V gene data show CDR1 as LNHNV and CDR2 as YYDKDF (reference sequence). The CDR3 DNA reads TGTGCCACCAGGCCCGGGGCCCTGGATCAGTACTTC. Translation gives CATRPGALDQYF.

V and J are TRBV11-2 and TRBJ1-5; a possible D gene is TRBD1 (5 bases). The CDR3 covers 14 residues. V lost 5 bases, J lost 1 base, and 9 bases lay in between. In germline, CDR1 is SGHAT, CDR2 FQNNGV. The CDR3 region has the DNA TGTGCCAGCAGCCCCTGGGGCAGCAATCAGCCCCAGCATTTT. Its protein is CASSPWGSNQPQHF.

The V and J genes are TRBV2 and TRBJ2-7, with D perhaps matching TRBD1 (6 bases). In germline, CDR1 is SNHLY, CDR2 FYNNEI. The CDR3 runs to 13 residues. V shed 2 bases and J shed 6 bases, with 11 bases lying between them. The DNA of the CDR3 is TGTGCCAGCAGTGAATGGCAGGGGTTCGAGCAGTACTTC. Its protein product is CASSEWQGFEQYF.

The rearrangement joins TRBV14 to TRBJ2-7; the match to TRBD2 covers 8 bases. V trimming: 3 bases; J trimming: 3 bases; junction bases outside the gene matches: 10. CDR3 length equals 16 residues. Per germline, CDR1 SGHDN and CDR2 FVKESK. CDR3 sequence reads: CASSHEVTLAGYEQYF. The CDR3 nucleotides are TGTGCCAGCAGCCACGAAGTTACTCTAGCGGGCTACGAGCAGTACTTC.

The rearrangement uses TRBV27 and TRBJ1-3; 8 nucleotides align to TRBD1. The V gene's germline CDR1 is MNHEY and CDR2 SMNVEV (reference sequence). The CDR3 consists of 12 residues. V dropped 8 bases and J dropped 7; count of bases not matched to a gene: 4. The CDR3 reads CASADRANTIYF. Here the CDR3 DNA reads TGTGCCAGCGCGGACAGGGCCAACACCATATATTTT.

The rearrangement uses TRBV19 and TRBJ2-2; tentatively, D is TRBD1 (5 bases). CDR3 length: 17 amino acids. V lost 0 bases to trimming and J lost 0 bases, with 11 bases between them. Germline V gene lookup returns CDR1 LNHDA and CDR2 SQIVND (reference sequence). The CDR3, as DNA: TGTGCCAGTAGTATAGATCAGGAGACAGCGAACACCGGGGAGCTGTTTTTT. Protein product: CASSIDQETANTGELFF.

This chain joins TRBV14 and TRBJ1-1; D unresolved. Trimming pared 4 bases from V and 1 base from J, leaving 13 bases between. The CDR3 has 15 amino acids. Germline V gene data show CDR1 as SGHDN and CDR2 as FVKESK. The CDR3 nucleotides read TGTGCCAGCAGCCGAGGTTTTGGAGGGAACACTGAAGCTTTCTTT. This gives the protein CASSRGFGGNTEAFF.

V and J are TRBV5-1 and TRBJ2-7, with 7 bases that match TRBD2. The CDR3 totals 15 residues. Germline CDR1 is SGHRS and CDR2 is YFSETQ. V was pared by 0 bases and J by 5 bases, with 8 bases of the junction left unmatched. As DNA, the CDR3 is TGCGCCAGCAGCTTGGAGGGGCGGGAGCTAGACGAGCAGTACTTC. The encoded protein is CASSLEGRELDEQYF. The full variable domain, with the rest looked up from reference TRBV5-1 and TRBJ2-7, is KAGVTQTPRYLIKTRGQQVTLSCSPISGHRSVSWYQQTPGQGLQFLFEYFSETQRNKGNFPGRFSGRQFSNSRSEMNVSTLELGDSALYLCASSLEGRELDEQYFGPGTRLTVT.

The chain recombines TRBV2 with TRBJ2-1; 7 positions agree with TRBD1. V lost 7 bases, J lost 8 bases, and 8 bases stayed unmatched. This CDR3 is 13 amino acids long. The germline V gene has CDR1 SNHLY and CDR2 FYNNEI. This CDR3 is CASIGTQGDEQFF. CDR3 DNA sequence: TGTGCCAGCATAGGGACGCAGGGGGATGAGCAGTTCTTC.

CDR3 bases: TGTGCCAGCAGCTTAGAGCGGACAGTAAATCAGCCCCAGCATTTT. Amino acid sequence: CASSLERTVNQPQHF. The chain links TRBV4-2 to TRBJ1-5, with D perhaps TRBD1 (6 bases). The CDR3 loop spans 15 amino acids. Germline values: CDR1 LGHNA, CDR2 YNFKEQ. The V gene lost 5 bases and the J gene lost 4 bases, with 15 bases spanning the gap.

This clone appeared a few times. The same CDR3 can be traced to other DNA sequences in this sample. The rearrangement uses TRBV27 and TRBJ2-7; tentative D call: TRBD2 (6 bases). Trimming cost V 2 bases and J 3 bases, with 11 bases left between them. Germline-derived CDR1 and CDR2 are MNHEY and SMNVEV (reference sequence). This CDR3 has 14 residues. CDR3 DNA: TGTGCCAGCAGTTTAGTCCGGGGAGGCTACGAGCAGTACTTC. Translating it yields CASSLVRGGYEQYF.